The present entry profiles one T cell receptor (beta chain) with its context. The sample is drawn from a study of blood T cell repertoires in COVID-19. In the study overall: From T cells, B-cell-depleted T cells, or PBMCs came the material, which was cDNA or gDNA.

This table comes from immunoSEQ multiplex PCR, and its TCRdb copy is limited to in-frame clones, with some not included. This sample has around 130,000 clones, with around 87% found just once. This CDR3 is 16 amino acids long. The V and J ends lost 0 bases and 0 bases respectively, with 10 bases between them. Looked up from germline, CDR1 is SGHRS and CDR2 is YFSETQ. The sample consisted of peripheral blood. The chain is built from TRBV5-1 and TRBJ1-5, with D possibly matching TRBD1 (6 bases). The source of this sequence is a woman aged 60 to 75 with acute or convalescent COVID-19. In DNA form, the CDR3 reads TGCGCCAGCAGCTTGGGGGGGACATTTAGCAATCAGCCCCAGCATTTT. Protein product: CASSLGGTFSNQPQHF.